The 27 T cell receptor beta chains below come from one sample, sequenced in a study of blood T cell repertoires in COVID-19. TCRdb's copy holds only in-frame clones and misses some; the assay was immunoSEQ multiplex PCR. The data show 400,000 to 550,000 clones, about 90% seen once. Material: PBMCs or T cells enriched from blood (not recorded which). The receptors come from a woman under 30 with acute COVID-19.

The chain is built from TRBV28 and TRBJ2-7; D is perhaps TRBD2 (6 bases). This CDR3 spans 13 amino acids. The V and J ends lost 5 bases and 6 bases respectively, with 14 bases between them. Germline values: CDR1 MDHEN, CDR2 SYDVKM. CDR3 sequence (DNA): TGTGCCAGCAGTCCCGGGACTTTAGGCGAGCAGTACTTC. Translating it yields CASSPGTLGEQYF.

The chain joins TRBV19 to TRBJ2-5, with D maybe TRBD2 (5 bases). The CDR3 runs 13 residues. V lost 5 bases, J lost 3 bases, and 10 bases lay in between. In germline, CDR1 is LNHDA, CDR2 SQIVND (reference sequence). The CDR3 DNA reads as TGTGCCAGTAGTCAAGGACTCGAAGAGACCCAGTACTTC. Its translation: CASSQGLEETQYF.

The chain has TRBV29-1 and TRBJ2-7; TRBD1 matches 10 bases. This CDR3 has 16 amino acids. Trimming cost V 1 base and J 2 bases; bases outside gene matches: 8. Germline V gene sequence: CDR1 SQVTM, CDR2 ANQGSEA. The CDR3 reads CSVEAPGQGSAYEQYF. The CDR3 DNA reads TGCAGCGTTGAAGCCCCGGGACAGGGGAGTGCCTACGAGCAGTACTTC.

The V call is TRBV9, the J call TRBJ2-4; TRBD2 matches at 10 bases. The germline V gene has CDR1 SGDLS and CDR2 YYNGEE. This CDR3 comprises 17 residues. V dropped 4 bases and J dropped 2; count of bases not matched to a gene: 9. The CDR3 coding sequence is TGTGCCAGCAGCAGCCACTCTAGCGGGAGTACCAAAAACATTCAGTACTTC. Its protein is CASSSHSSGSTKNIQYF.

The J gene is TRBJ1-5, the V gene TRBV6-2 or TRBV6-3; D not resolved. CDR1 is MNHEY and CDR2 is SVGEGT in the germline V gene. V was trimmed by 5 bases and J by 6 bases, leaving 17 bases between them. CDR3 size: 15 residues. In DNA, the CDR3 is TGTGCCAGCAGTGTAAAGCTCCCTAGCGGTCAGCCCCAGCATTTT. Protein sequence: CASSVKLPSGQPQHF.

The chain has TRBV3-1 (or the pseudogene TRBV3-2) and TRBJ2-7; D is unclear. This CDR3 is 12 amino acids long. V shed 3 bases and J shed 5 bases, with 8 bases lying between them. Germline loops: CDR1 LGHDT, CDR2 YNNKEL (reference sequence). The CDR3 reads CASSHRYDEQYF. Here the CDR3 DNA reads TGTGCCAGCAGCCACAGATACGACGAGCAGTACTTC.

The chain links TRBV5-6 to TRBJ2-5, with TRBD1 as a possible D gene (6 bases). This CDR3 has 13 amino acids. Germline V gives CDR1 SGHDT, CDR2 YYEEEE. V was clipped by 8 bases and J by 5 bases, with 16 bases between them. The CDR3 DNA follows: TGTGCCAGTAGCCCAGGGGCTGCGGAGACCCAGTACTTC. It codes for CASSPGAAETQYF.

Here the CDR3 DNA reads TGTGCCAGCATACTACAGGGGAACACTGAAGCTTTCTTT. As protein: CASILQGNTEAFF. This sequence joins TRBV6-5 and TRBJ1-1, with D tentatively TRBD1 (6 bases). Deletions cut 7 bases from V and 1 base from J, with 10 bases between. Germline V gives CDR1 MNHEY, CDR2 SVGAGI. This CDR3 has 13 residues.

The rearrangement joins TRBV5-5 to TRBJ2-7; the D gene is possibly TRBD2 (6 bases). Trimming took off 2 bases at V and 5 bases at J, with 14 bases between the two ends. The CDR3 sequence is 14 residues long. Germline CDR1 is SGHKS and CDR2 is YYEKEE (reference sequence). The CDR3 DNA sequence: TGTGCCAGCAGCTTCGGGGGTAGTGAGGACGAGCAGTACTTC. Translating it yields CASSFGGSEDEQYF.

The chain combines TRBV7-2 with TRBJ2-2; 10 nucleotides align to TRBD1. V trimming: 4 bases; J trimming: 4 bases; junction bases outside the gene matches: 6. The CDR3 runs to 16 residues. Germline V gene data show CDR1 as SGHTA and CDR2 as FQGNSA. CDR3 protein: CASSWRTGGVTGELFF. The CDR3 DNA follows: TGTGCCAGCAGCTGGAGGACAGGGGGGGTCACCGGGGAGCTGTTTTTT.

The chain combines TRBV11-2 with TRBJ2-1; 9 bases align to TRBD2. CDR3 length: 15 residues. The V gene's germline CDR1 is SGHAT and CDR2 FQNNGV. V lost 1 base and J lost 8; bases outside the gene matches: 6. The CDR3, as DNA: TGTGCCAGCAGCTTAGTTGTAGCGGGAGCTGATGAGCAGTTCTTC. This codes for CASSLVVAGADEQFF.

This rearrangement joins TRBV2 to TRBJ2-2; 7 nucleotides align to TRBD2. The CDR3 covers 13 residues. The germline CDR1 and CDR2 sequences are SNHLY and FYNNEI. V shed 6 bases and J 4 bases; nucleotides not matched to a gene: 2. The CDR3: CASSGGFTGELFF. CDR3 in DNA: TGTGCCAGCAGCGGGGGGTTCACCGGGGAGCTGTTTTTT.

The V and J genes are TRBV4-3 and TRBJ2-1; 10 bases line up with TRBD2. Germline CDR1 and CDR2: LGHNA and YSLEER. With 1 base clipped from V and 5 bases from J, the junction kept 5 bases outside the gene matches. CDR3 length: 16 amino acids. The CDR3, as DNA: TGCGCCAGCAGCCAAGGGACTAGCGGACCCAACAATGAGCAGTTCTTC. Encoded protein: CASSQGTSGPNNEQFF.

The genes are TRBV12-5 and TRBJ1-1; D is unresolved. The V end lost 2 bases, the J end lost 0 bases, and 7 bases lay between the germline ends. The CDR3 is 14 amino acids. Germline V CDR1 and CDR2: LGHNT, FRNRAP. CDR3 bases: TGTGCTAGTGGTTTGCGGGGAATGAACACTGAAGCTTTCTTT. Protein sequence: CASGLRGMNTEAFF.

The chain joins TRBV7-2 to TRBJ2-3; perhaps TRBD1 as D (6 bases). Germline CDR1 reads SGHTA; CDR2 reads FQGNSA. The CDR3 length is 16 residues. V was trimmed by 7 bases and J by 2 bases, leaving 19 bases between them. CDR3 sequence: CASKLTGYTHTDTQYF. The CDR3 DNA reads TGTGCCAGCAAGCTTACAGGGTATACCCACACAGATACGCAGTATTTT.

This chain joins TRBV11-2 and TRBJ1-2; 7 bases fit TRBD1. J gave up 5 bases and V 7 bases, and 4 bases lay outside the gene matches. The CDR3 contains 12 residues. The germline V gene has CDR1 SGHAT and CDR2 FQNNGV. CDR3 loop: CASTQQGYGYTF. The CDR3 region has the DNA TGTGCCAGCACCCAACAGGGGTATGGCTACACCTTC.

As to this clone: A read error may produce the germline difference seen at one junction end. The V call is TRBV7-3, the J call TRBJ2-7; 15 bases line up with TRBD2. The CDR3 sequence is 19 residues long. Per the germline V gene, CDR1 is SGHTA and CDR2 is FQGTGA. CDR3 amino acids: CASSLTLHPPGLAGGPYSF. The CDR3 nucleotides read TGTGCCAGCAGCTTAACACTGCACCCCCCGGGACTAGCGGGGGGACCTTACAGCTTC.

The V call is TRBV3-1 (or the pseudogene TRBV3-2), the J call TRBJ1-2; D is uncertain. V was clipped by 0 bases and J by 4 bases, with 12 bases between them. Germline assignment: CDR1 LGHDT and CDR2 YNNKEL (reference sequence). This CDR3 has 15 amino acids. DNA of the CDR3: TGTGCCAGCAGCCAAGAATCGGCAGACTCCTATGGCTACACCTTC. Its translation: CASSQESADSYGYTF.

The rearrangement uses TRBV6-1 and TRBJ1-1; perhaps TRBD1 as D (5 bases). This CDR3 has 12 amino acids. Germline V gene data show CDR1 as MNHNS and CDR2 as SASEGT. Trimming stripped 3 bases from V and 4 bases from J, with 6 bases between. The CDR3 spells CASSEGGTEAFF. CDR3 DNA sequence: TGTGCCAGCAGTGAGGGGGGCACTGAAGCTTTCTTT.

The genes are TRBV11-3 and TRBJ2-3; 7 bases fit TRBD1. Unmatched junction bases numbered 11, after V lost 5 bases and J lost 3 bases. The germline V gene encodes CDR1 SGHNT and CDR2 YENEEA. The CDR3 has 16 amino acids. The CDR3 region is CASSRQSQGETDTQYF. For the CDR3, the DNA is TGTGCCAGCAGCCGCCAGTCCCAGGGGGAAACAGATACGCAGTATTTT.

This chain links TRBV2 with TRBJ2-5; D is ambiguous. The CDR3 runs 12 residues. The V gene lost 5 bases and the J gene lost 5 bases, with 9 bases spanning the gap. Germline assignment: CDR1 SNHLY and CDR2 FYNNEI. CDR3 sequence: CASSFMRETQYF. For the CDR3, the DNA is TGTGCCAGCAGTTTCATGAGGGAGACCCAGTACTTC. Filled out from reference TRBV2 and TRBJ2-5, the complete variable domain reads EPEVTQTPSHQVTQMGQEVILRCVPISNHLYFYWYRQILGQKVEFLVSFYNNEISEKSEIFDDQFSVERPDGSNFTLKIRSTKLEDSAMYFCASSFMRETQYFGPGTRLLVL.

The V gene is TRBV18, the J gene TRBJ2-7; TRBD2 might be the D (6 bases). The CDR3 covers 14 residues. CDR1 is KGHSH and CDR2 is LQKENI in the germline V gene. V gave up 0 bases and J gave up 2 bases, with 8 bases separating them. The CDR3 here is CASSPPSGAYEQYF. In DNA, the CDR3 is TGTGCCAGCTCACCACCGTCGGGGGCCTACGAGCAGTACTTC.

The rearrangement uses TRBV12-3 or TRBV12-4 and TRBJ2-3, with a weak D call TRBD2 (6 bases). V was shortened by 6 bases and J by 6 bases, with 13 bases between the two germline ends. The CDR3 runs 13 residues. The CDR3 loop is CASSRVAADTQYF. CDR3 bases: TGTGCCAGCAGCCGCGTAGCGGCGGATACGCAGTATTTT.

The chain carries TRBV19 and TRBJ2-1, with 10 bases aligning to TRBD2. The junction had 7 bases not matched to a gene; V was cut back by 4 bases and J by 7 bases. CDR3 length equals 15 residues. Germline V CDR1 and CDR2: LNHDA, SQIVND (reference sequence). The CDR3 region is CASSRLAGDFNEQFF. As DNA, the CDR3 is TGTGCCAGTAGTAGGCTAGCGGGAGATTTTAATGAGCAGTTCTTC.

The chain has TRBV7-9 and TRBJ2-2; no reliable D call. Looked up from germline, CDR1 is SEHNR and CDR2 is FQNEAQ (reference sequence). The V end was cut by 7 bases, the J end by 4 bases, with 19 bases between. The CDR3 has 16 residues. The CDR3 region has the DNA TGTGCCAGCAATACTCTAGGAAGAGCCATCACCGGGGAGCTGTTTTTT. It translates to CASNTLGRAITGELFF.

The chain joins TRBV7-2 to TRBJ2-3; 7 bases align to TRBD2. Germline loops: CDR1 SGHTA, CDR2 FQGNSA. The CDR3 is 14 residues long. The V segment lost 5 bases and the J segment 4 bases; nucleotides outside the gene matches: 6. For the CDR3, the DNA is TGTGCCAGCAGCCCCGGACTAGTGCCAGATACGCAGTATTTT. Translated: CASSPGLVPDTQYF.

This sequence joins TRBV11-2 and TRBJ2-5; D is ambiguous. Trimming shortened V by 2 bases and J by 2 bases, and 12 bases separated the two germline ends. From germline, CDR1 is SGHAT and CDR2 FQNNGV. CDR3 length: 15 amino acids. CDR3 sequence reads: CASSLSRPSQETQYF. CDR3 coding DNA: TGTGCCAGCAGCTTATCGAGGCCATCGCAAGAGACCCAGTACTTC.